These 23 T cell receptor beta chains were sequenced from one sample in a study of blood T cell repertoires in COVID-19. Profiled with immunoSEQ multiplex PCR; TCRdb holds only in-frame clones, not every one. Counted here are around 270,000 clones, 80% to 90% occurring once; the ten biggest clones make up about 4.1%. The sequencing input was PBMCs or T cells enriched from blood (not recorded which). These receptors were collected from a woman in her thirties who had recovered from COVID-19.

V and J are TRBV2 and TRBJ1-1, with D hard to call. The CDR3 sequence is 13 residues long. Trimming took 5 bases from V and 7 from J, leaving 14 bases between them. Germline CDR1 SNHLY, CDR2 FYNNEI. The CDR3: CASSLGLAYEAFF. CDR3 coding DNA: TGTGCCAGCAGTCTTGGACTAGCTTATGAAGCTTTCTTT. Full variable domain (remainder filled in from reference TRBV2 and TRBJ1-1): EPEVTQTPSHQVTQMGQEVILRCVPISNHLYFYWYRQILGQKVEFLVSFYNNEISEKSEIFDDQFSVERPDGSNFTLKIRSTKLEDSAMYFCASSLGLAYEAFFGQGTRLTVV.

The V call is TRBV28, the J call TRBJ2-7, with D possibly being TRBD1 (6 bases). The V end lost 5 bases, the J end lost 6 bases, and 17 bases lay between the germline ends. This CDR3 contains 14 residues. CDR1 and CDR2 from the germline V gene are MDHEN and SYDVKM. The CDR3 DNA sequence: TGTGCCAGCAGTCGTACCGGGACAACGGGCGAGCAGTACTTC. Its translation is CASSRTGTTGEQYF.

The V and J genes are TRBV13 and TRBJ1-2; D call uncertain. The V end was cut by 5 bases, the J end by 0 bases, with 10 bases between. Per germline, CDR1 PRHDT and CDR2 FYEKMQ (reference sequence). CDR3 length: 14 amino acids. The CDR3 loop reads CASSPEGANYGYTF. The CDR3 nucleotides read TGTGCCAGCAGCCCCGAGGGAGCTAACTATGGCTACACCTTC.

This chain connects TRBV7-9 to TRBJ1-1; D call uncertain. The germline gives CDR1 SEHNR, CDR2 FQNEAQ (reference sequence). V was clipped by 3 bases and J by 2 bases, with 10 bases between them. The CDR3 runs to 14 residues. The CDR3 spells CASSFPQLNTEAFF. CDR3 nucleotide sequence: TGTGCCAGCAGCTTTCCCCAGTTAAACACTGAAGCTTTCTTT.

For the CDR3, the DNA is TGTGCCAGCAGGCCTACAGGTCTGCCTAATCAGCCCCAGCATTTT. Translation gives CASRPTGLPNQPQHF. This chain links TRBV28 with TRBJ1-5; perhaps TRBD1 as D (5 bases). The CDR3 extends over 15 amino acids. Trimming took off 6 bases at V and 4 bases at J, with 16 bases between the two ends. CDR1 is MDHEN, CDR2 SYDVKM, per germline.

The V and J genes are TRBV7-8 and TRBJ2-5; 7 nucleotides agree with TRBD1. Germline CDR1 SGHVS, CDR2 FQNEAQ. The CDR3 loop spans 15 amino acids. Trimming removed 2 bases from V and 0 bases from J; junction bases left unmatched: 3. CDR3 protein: CASSLNTGDQETQYF. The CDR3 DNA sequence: TGTGCCAGCAGCTTAAACACAGGGGACCAAGAGACCCAGTACTTC.

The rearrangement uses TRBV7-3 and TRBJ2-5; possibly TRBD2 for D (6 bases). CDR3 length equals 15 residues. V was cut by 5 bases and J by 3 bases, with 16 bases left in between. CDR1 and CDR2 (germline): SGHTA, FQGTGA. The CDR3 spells CASSPGVTSEETQYF. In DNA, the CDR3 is TGTGCCAGCAGCCCGGGGGTAACTAGTGAAGAGACCCAGTACTTC.

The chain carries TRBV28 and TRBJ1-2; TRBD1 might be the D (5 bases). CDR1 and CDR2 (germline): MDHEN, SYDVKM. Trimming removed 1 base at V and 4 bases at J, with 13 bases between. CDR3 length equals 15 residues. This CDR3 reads CASSLLAKGAYGYTF. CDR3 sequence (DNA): TGTGCCAGCAGTTTATTGGCTAAAGGGGCCTATGGCTACACCTTC.

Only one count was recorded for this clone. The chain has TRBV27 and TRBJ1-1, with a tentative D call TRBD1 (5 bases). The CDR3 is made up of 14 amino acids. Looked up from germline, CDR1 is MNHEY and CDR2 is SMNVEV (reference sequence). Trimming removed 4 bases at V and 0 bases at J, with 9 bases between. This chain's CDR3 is CASSSDSLNTEAFF. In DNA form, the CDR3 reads TGTGCCAGCAGTTCAGACAGTCTGAACACTGAAGCTTTCTTT.

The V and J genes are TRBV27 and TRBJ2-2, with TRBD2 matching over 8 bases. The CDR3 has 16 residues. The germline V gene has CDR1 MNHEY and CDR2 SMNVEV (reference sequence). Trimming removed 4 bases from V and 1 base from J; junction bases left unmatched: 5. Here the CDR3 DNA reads TGTGCCAGCAGTTCCGGACTAGCTAGGAACACCGGGGAGCTGTTTTTT. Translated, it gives CASSSGLARNTGELFF.

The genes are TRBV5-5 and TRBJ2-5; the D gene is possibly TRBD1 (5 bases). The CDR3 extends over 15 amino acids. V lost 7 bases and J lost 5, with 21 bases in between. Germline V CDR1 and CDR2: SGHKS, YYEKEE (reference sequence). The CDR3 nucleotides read TGTGCCAGCTCGCAAACCAGGGTGAAGGGGGAGACCCAGTACTTC. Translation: CASSQTRVKGETQYF. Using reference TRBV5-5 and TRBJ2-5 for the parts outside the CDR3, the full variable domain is DAGVTQSPTHLIKTRGQQVTLRCSPISGHKSVSWYQQVLGQGPQFIFQYYEKEERGRGNFPDRFSARQFPNYSSELNVNALLLGDSALYLCASSQTRVKGETQYFGPGTRLLVL.

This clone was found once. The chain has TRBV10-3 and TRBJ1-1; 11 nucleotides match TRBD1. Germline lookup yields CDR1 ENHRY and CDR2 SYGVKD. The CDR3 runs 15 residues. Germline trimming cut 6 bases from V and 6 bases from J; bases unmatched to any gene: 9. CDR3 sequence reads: CAIRSPGQGVAEAFF. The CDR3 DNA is TGTGCCATCAGATCGCCGGGACAGGGGGTCGCTGAAGCTTTCTTT.

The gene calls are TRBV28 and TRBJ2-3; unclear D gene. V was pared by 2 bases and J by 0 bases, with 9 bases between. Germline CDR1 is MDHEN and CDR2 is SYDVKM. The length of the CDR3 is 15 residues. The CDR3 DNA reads TGTGCCAGCAGTTTAGGGTCAGGCAGCACAGATACGCAGTATTTT. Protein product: CASSLGSGSTDTQYF.

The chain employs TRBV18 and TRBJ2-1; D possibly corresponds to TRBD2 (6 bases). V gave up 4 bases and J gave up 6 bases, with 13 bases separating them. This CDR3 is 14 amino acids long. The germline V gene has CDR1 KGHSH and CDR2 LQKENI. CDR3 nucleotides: TGTGCCAGCTCACGGGGACTGACAAGCAATGAGCAGTTCTTC. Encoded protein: CASSRGLTSNEQFF.

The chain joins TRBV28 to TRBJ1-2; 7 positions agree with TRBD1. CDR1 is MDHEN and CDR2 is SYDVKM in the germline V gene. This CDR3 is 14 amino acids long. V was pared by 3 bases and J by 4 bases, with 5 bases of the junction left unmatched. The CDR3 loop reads CASSFLTGPYGYTF. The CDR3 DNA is TGTGCCAGCAGTTTCCTGACAGGGCCCTATGGCTACACCTTC.

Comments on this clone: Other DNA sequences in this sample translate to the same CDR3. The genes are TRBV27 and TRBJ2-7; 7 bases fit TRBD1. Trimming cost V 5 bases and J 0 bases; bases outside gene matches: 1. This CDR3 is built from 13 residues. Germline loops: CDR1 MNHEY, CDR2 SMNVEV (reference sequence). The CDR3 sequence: CASSRDSSYEQYF. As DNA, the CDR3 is TGTGCCAGCAGTAGGGACAGCTCCTACGAGCAGTACTTC.

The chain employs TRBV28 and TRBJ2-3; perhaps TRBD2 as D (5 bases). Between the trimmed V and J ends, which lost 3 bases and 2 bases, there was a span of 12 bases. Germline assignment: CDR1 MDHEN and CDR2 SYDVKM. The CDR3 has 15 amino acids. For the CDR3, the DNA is TGTGCCAGCAGTTTCGAGAGGGCCACCACAGATACGCAGTATTTT. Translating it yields CASSFERATTDTQYF.

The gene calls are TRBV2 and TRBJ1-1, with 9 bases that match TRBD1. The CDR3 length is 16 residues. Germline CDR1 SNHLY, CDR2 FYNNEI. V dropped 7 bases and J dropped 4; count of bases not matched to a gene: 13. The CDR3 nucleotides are TGTGCCAGCATCAAGGACAGGGGTATTGATGGCACTGAAGCTTTCTTT. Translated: CASIKDRGIDGTEAFF.

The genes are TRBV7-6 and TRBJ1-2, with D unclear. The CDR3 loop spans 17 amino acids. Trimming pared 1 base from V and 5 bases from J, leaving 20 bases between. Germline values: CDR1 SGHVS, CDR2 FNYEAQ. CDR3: CASSLGLRAQRRYGYTF. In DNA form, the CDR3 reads TGTGCCAGCAGCTTAGGTTTGAGGGCGCAGAGGAGATATGGCTACACCTTC.

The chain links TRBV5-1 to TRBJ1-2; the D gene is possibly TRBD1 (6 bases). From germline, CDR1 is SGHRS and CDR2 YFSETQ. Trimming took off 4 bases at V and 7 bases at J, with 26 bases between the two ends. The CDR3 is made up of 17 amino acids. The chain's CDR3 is CASSPRGGGHPQFGYTF. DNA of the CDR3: TGCGCCAGCAGCCCCCGCGGGGGCGGGCACCCCCAATTTGGCTACACCTTC. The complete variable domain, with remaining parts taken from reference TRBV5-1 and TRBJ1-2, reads KAGVTQTPRYLIKTRGQQVTLSCSPISGHRSVSWYQQTPGQGLQFLFEYFSETQRNKGNFPGRFSGRQFSNSRSEMNVSTLELGDSALYLCASSPRGGGHPQFGYTFGSGTRLTVV.

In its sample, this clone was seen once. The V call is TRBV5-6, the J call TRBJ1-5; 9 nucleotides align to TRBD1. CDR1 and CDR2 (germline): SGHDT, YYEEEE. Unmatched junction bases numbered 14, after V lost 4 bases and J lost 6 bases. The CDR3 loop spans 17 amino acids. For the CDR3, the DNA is TGTGCCAGCAGCCCCGGAACCGGGACAGGGAGTCGTCAGCCCCAGCATTTT. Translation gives CASSPGTGTGSRQPQHF.

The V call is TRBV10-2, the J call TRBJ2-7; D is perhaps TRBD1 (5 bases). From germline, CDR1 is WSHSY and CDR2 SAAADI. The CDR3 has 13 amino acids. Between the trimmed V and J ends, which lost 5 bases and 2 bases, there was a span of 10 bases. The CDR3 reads CASSQGRTYEQYF. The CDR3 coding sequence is TGCGCCAGCAGTCAGGGTAGAACCTACGAGCAGTACTTC.

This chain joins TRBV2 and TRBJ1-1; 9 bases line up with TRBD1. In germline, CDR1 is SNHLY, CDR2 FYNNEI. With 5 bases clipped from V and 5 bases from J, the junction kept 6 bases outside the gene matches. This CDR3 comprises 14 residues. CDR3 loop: CASSLTGGGTEAFF. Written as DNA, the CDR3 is TGTGCCAGCAGTCTTACAGGGGGCGGGACTGAAGCTTTCTTT.